Described below is a single TCR beta chain sequence and its context. As yet, its antigen is unknown. This specimen comes from a study of response to subunit inactivated influenza vaccine. Findings of the study overall: With each seasonal influenza vaccination, the authors suggested, few new T cells are recruited.

TCRdb re-called the RT-PCR reads through MiXCR, storing one row per CDR3 protein. This table holds approximately 520,000 distinct CDR3 sequences, approximately 15% found once. V gave up 7 bases and J gave up 2 bases; unmatched junction bases: 4. The CDR3 has 13 amino acids. The germline CDR1 and CDR2 sequences are SQVTM and ANQGSEA. Sequences were derived from CD4+ T cells sorted from PBMCs, sampled roughly 24 months after vaccination. The gene calls are TRBV29-1 and TRBJ1-5, with 8 positions matching TRBD1. The receptor comes from a man aged 45-69 years who received an inactivated influenza vaccine. CDR3 amino acids: CSAGQGRNQPQHF. CDR3 bases: TGCAGCGCAGGACAGGGACGCAATCAGCCCCAGCATTTT.